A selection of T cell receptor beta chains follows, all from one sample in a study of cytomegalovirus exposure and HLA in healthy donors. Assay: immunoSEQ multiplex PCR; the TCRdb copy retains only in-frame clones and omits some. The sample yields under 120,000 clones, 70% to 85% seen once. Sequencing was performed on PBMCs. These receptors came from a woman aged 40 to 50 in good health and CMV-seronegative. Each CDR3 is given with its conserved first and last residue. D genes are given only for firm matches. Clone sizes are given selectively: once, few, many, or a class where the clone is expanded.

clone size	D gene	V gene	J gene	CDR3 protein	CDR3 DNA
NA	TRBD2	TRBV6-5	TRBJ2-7	CASIDSGRGSYEQYF	TGTGCCAGCATCGACAGCGGGAGGGGGTCCTACGAGCAGTACTTC
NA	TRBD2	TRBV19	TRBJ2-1	CASSRGTSGAIPGVRHEQFF	TGTGCCAGTAGTAGGGGTACTAGCGGGGCGATCCCGGGGGTCCGGCATGAGCAGTTCTTC
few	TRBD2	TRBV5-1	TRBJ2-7	CASSSDRTSGISSYEQYF	TGCGCCAGCAGCTCGGACAGAACTAGCGGAATTAGCTCCTACGAGCAGTACTTC
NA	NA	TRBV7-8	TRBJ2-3	CASSPEGGADTQYF	TGTGCCAGCAGCCCCGAGGGGGGGGCGGATACGCAGTATTTT
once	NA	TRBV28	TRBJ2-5	CASSKRGRGTQYF	TGTGCCAGCAGTAAGAGGGGGAGGGGGACCCAGTACTTC
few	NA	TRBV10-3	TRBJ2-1	CAISEHPDNEQFF	TGTGCCATCAGTGAGCACCCGGACAATGAGCAGTTCTTC
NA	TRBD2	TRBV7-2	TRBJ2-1	CASSLTGTTYNEQFF	TGTGCCAGCAGCCTCACCGGGACTACATACAATGAGCAGTTCTTC
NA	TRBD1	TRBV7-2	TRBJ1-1	CASSSTGVSTEAFF	TGTGCCAGCAGCTCGACAGGGGTGAGCACTGAAGCTTTCTTT
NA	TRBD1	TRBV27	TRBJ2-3	CATSTGGLIWGTDTQYF	TGTGCCACCTCGACAGGGGGCCTCATATGGGGCACAGATACGCAGTATTTT
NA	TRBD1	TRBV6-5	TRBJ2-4	CASTDRGQNIQYF	TGTGCCAGCACGGACAGGGGACAGAACATTCAGTACTTC
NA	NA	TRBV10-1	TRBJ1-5	CASSRDRLGGNQPQHF	TGCGCCAGCAGCCGAGACAGGTTAGGTGGCAATCAGCCCCAGCATTTT
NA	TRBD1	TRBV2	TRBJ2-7	CATRTGGLPEQYF	TGTGCCACCCGGACAGGGGGTCTCCCCGAGCAGTACTTC